One T cell receptor (beta chain) is described in this entry. A much larger clone lies one base from this, so it may be a read error. This CDR3 is built from 10 residues. V lost 4 bases, J lost 9 bases, and 9 bases lay in between. CDR1 is DFQATT and CDR2 is SNEGSKA in the germline V gene (reference sequence). This record belongs to a study of neurological immune-mediated disorders. TCRdb re-called the 5' RACE reads with MiXCR, one entry per CDR3 protein. Of approximately 47,000 distinct CDR3 sequences in the sample, approximately 11% are singletons; the top ten hold approximately 10%. The time point: longitudinal time-point 3.

The clonotype originates from a male donor with HTLV-1-associated myelopathy (HAM/TSP). This sequence joins TRBV20-1 and TRBJ1-2; the D is unclear. The sample taken for sequencing was PBMCs. CDR3 nucleotides: TGCAGTGCTACTGGGAATAGCTACACCTTC. Its protein product is CSATGNSYTF.